This entry lists 21 T cell receptor beta chains sequenced from one sample in a study of shared clonotypes between healthy human individuals. Assay used: immunoSEQ multiplex PCR; TCRdb lists only in-frame clones, some missing. The table lists about 1.4 million clones, roughly 96% of them singletons. Sequences were obtained from naive CD4+ T cells sorted from blood. Stated subset: CD45RA+ positively selected. The receptor source for this set is a man aged 25 to 45 in good health.

J is TRBJ1-2 and V is TRBV4-2; TRBD1 matches 9 bases. J gave up 4 bases and V 4 bases, and 10 bases lay outside the gene matches. This CDR3 region has 16 residues. Germline CDR1 reads LGHNA; CDR2 reads YNFKEQ. CDR3 sequence: CASSPQGQGTGYGYTF. For the CDR3, the DNA is TGTGCCAGCAGCCCTCAAGGACAGGGGACTGGCTATGGCTACACCTTC.

About this clone itself: The sample has other DNA sequences that encode this CDR3 too. The chain employs TRBV5-1 and TRBJ2-6; D remains unclear. CDR3 length equals 15 residues. The ends were cut back, 0 bases at V and 0 bases at J, with 4 bases in the middle. Germline CDR1 reads SGHRS; CDR2 reads YFSETQ. The chain's CDR3 is CASSLAGSGANVLTF. In nucleotides, the CDR3 is TGCGCCAGCAGCTTGGCGGGCTCTGGGGCCAACGTCCTGACTTTC.

The chain has TRBV29-1 and TRBJ2-3; possibly TRBD2 for D (6 bases). CDR1 and CDR2 from the germline V gene are SQVTM and ANQGSEA. The ends were cut back, 7 bases at V and 0 bases at J, with 11 bases in the middle. This CDR3 spans 13 amino acids. This CDR3 reads CSGIAVSTDTQYF. In DNA, the CDR3 is TGCAGCGGAATAGCGGTTAGCACAGATACGCAGTATTTT.

J is TRBJ1-4 and V is TRBV15, with TRBD1 identical over 10 bases. V gave up 1 base and J gave up 1 base; unmatched junction bases: 6. This CDR3 has 18 residues. The germline gives CDR1 LNHNV, CDR2 YYDKDF (reference sequence). The CDR3 reads CATSRGRDRGRTNEKLFF. Written as DNA, the CDR3 is TGTGCCACCAGCAGAGGACGGGACAGGGGCCGAACTAATGAAAAACTGTTTTTT.

The chain joins TRBV30 to TRBJ1-1; D is uncertain. The CDR3 runs 11 residues. V was shortened by 8 bases and J by 6 bases, with 13 bases between the two germline ends. CDR1 is GTSNPN, CDR2 SVGIG, per germline (reference sequence). CDR3 sequence: CAGRRSSEAFF. The CDR3 region has the DNA TGTGCCGGCCGGCGGTCTTCTGAAGCTTTCTTT.

This clone showed up just once. The gene calls are TRBV7-2 and TRBJ2-5; D not certain. The V gene's germline CDR1 is SGHTA and CDR2 FQGNSA. The CDR3 contains 13 residues. V lost 5 bases and J lost 2, with 9 bases in between. CDR3 residues: CASSPVRQETQYF. Written as DNA, the CDR3 is TGTGCCAGCAGCCCCGTCCGTCAAGAGACCCAGTACTTC.

The rearrangement links TRBV27 to TRBJ2-5, with 13 bases lining up with TRBD2. Germline V gene data show CDR1 as MNHEY and CDR2 as SMNVEV (reference sequence). There are 16 residues in the CDR3. With 4 bases clipped from V and 5 bases from J, the junction kept 7 bases outside the gene matches. CDR3 in DNA: TGTGCCAGCAGTTCTGCCGGGACTAGCGGGAAGGAGACCCAGTACTTC. Amino acid sequence: CASSSAGTSGKETQYF.

The chain uses TRBV10-1 and TRBJ2-1, with a possible D match to TRBD1 (6 bases). This CDR3 has 15 residues. Trimming left V 3 bases short and J 9 bases short, with 18 bases between. Per germline, CDR1 WNHNN and CDR2 SYGVQD (reference sequence). The CDR3 region has the DNA TGCGCCAGCAGTGATATCACAGGGAGTGTTGGTGAGCAGTTCTTC. Protein: CASSDITGSVGEQFF.

Concerning this clone itself: Within the sample, other DNA sequences also encode this same CDR3. The rearrangement links TRBV19 to TRBJ1-1; D remains unclear. Trimming removed 5 bases at V and 0 bases at J, with 1 base between. The CDR3 is 11 amino acids. Germline CDR1 and CDR2: LNHDA and SQIVND (reference sequence). CDR3 protein: CASSLNTEAFF. In DNA, the CDR3 is TGTGCCAGTAGTTTGAACACTGAAGCTTTCTTT.

This rearrangement joins TRBV19 to TRBJ1-3, with D perhaps matching TRBD1 (6 bases). This CDR3 is 16 amino acids long. From germline, CDR1 is LNHDA and CDR2 SQIVND (reference sequence). Trimming removed 7 bases at V and 9 bases at J, with 25 bases between. The CDR3 DNA is TGTGCCAGTATGGCTTTAGGAACAGGGACTCGCGGCACCATATATTTT. As protein: CASMALGTGTRGTIYF.

The chain uses TRBV7-3 and TRBJ1-1; D is possibly TRBD1 (5 bases). CDR3 size: 15 residues. Trimming shortened V by 0 bases and J by 5 bases, and 13 bases separated the two germline ends. The germline CDR1 and CDR2 sequences are SGHTA and FQGTGA. DNA for the CDR3: TGTGCCAGCAGCTTAACAGGGGTTGAGGGGACTGAAGCTTTCTTT. This codes for CASSLTGVEGTEAFF.

V is TRBV5-4 and J is TRBJ1-2; 8 bases fit TRBD1. The CDR3 extends over 14 amino acids. Per germline, CDR1 SGHNT and CDR2 YYREEE (reference sequence). The trim removed 0 bases at V and 8 bases at J, leaving 6 bases unmatched. The CDR3 nucleotides read TGTGCCAGCAGCTTGGCCAGGGGGCCCTTCGGCTACACCTTC. It codes for CASSLARGPFGYTF.

This clone has a single count. The rearrangement links TRBV28 to TRBJ2-7; 7 positions match TRBD2. CDR3 length: 14 residues. CDR1 and CDR2 from the germline V gene are MDHEN and SYDVKM. V lost 6 bases and J lost 3; bases outside the gene matches: 8. The CDR3 here is CASRPPGLLYEQYF. For the CDR3, the DNA is TGTGCCAGCAGGCCCCCGGGACTACTCTACGAGCAGTACTTC.

This sequence joins TRBV18 and TRBJ1-4; D is uncertain. The CDR3 contains 13 residues. V lost 3 bases and J 6 bases, leaving 8 bases between the germline ends. Germline CDR1 is KGHSH and CDR2 is LQKENI. In DNA, the CDR3 is TGTGCCAGCTCACCTCCGACGGATGAAAAACTGTTTTTT. Translating it yields CASSPPTDEKLFF.

The chain joins TRBV6-5 to TRBJ1-1, with 8 bases fitting TRBD1. The J segment lost 1 base and the V segment lost 4 bases, leaving 8 bases of the junction unmatched. CDR1 is MNHEY and CDR2 is SVGAGI in the germline V gene. The CDR3 is 16 amino acids. This CDR3 is CASSSRSGTGNTEAFF. The DNA of the CDR3 is TGTGCCAGCAGTTCGCGATCTGGGACAGGGAACACTGAAGCTTTCTTT.

This chain uses TRBV4-3 with TRBJ1-5; D gene unclear. Germline CDR1 reads LGHNA; CDR2 reads YSLEER. V was cut by 3 bases and J by 8 bases, with 11 bases left in between. This CDR3 spans 13 amino acids. CDR3 region: CASSHYGEKPQHF. CDR3 nucleotide sequence: TGCGCCAGCAGCCACTATGGGGAAAAGCCCCAGCATTTT.

The chain links TRBV10-3 to TRBJ2-7; maybe TRBD2 (5 bases). The CDR3 consists of 13 residues. The germline V gene encodes CDR1 ENHRY and CDR2 SYGVKD. V was trimmed by 7 bases and J by 3 bases, leaving 13 bases between them. The DNA for the CDR3 is TGTGCCATCACGGAGTTCAGCGGCTACGAGCAGTACTTC. This codes for CAITEFSGYEQYF.

This chain connects TRBV19 to TRBJ2-7; D gene ambiguous. V was trimmed by 9 bases and J by 2 bases, leaving 11 bases between them. CDR3 size: 12 residues. Germline V gene sequence: CDR1 LNHDA, CDR2 SQIVND (reference sequence). CDR3 sequence (DNA): TGTGCCAGCCAAGATCCGGCCTACGAGCAGTACTTC. This gives the protein CASQDPAYEQYF.

Regarding this clone: This same CDR3 is encoded by further DNA sequences in the sample. This rearrangement joins TRBV5-5 to TRBJ2-7, with D possibly being TRBD1 or TRBD2 (5 bases each). The CDR3 loop spans 14 amino acids. V lost 1 base and J 0 bases, leaving 8 bases between the germline ends. Looked up from germline, CDR1 is SGHKS and CDR2 is YYEKEE (reference sequence). Here the CDR3 reads CASSLSGSSYEQYF. The CDR3 bases are TGTGCCAGCAGCTTGTCAGGGAGCTCCTACGAGCAGTACTTC.

The gene calls are TRBV7-9 and TRBJ1-1; D possibly corresponds to TRBD1 (5 bases). The ends were cut back, 6 bases at V and 6 bases at J, with 14 bases in the middle. The germline CDR1 and CDR2 sequences are SEHNR and FQNEAQ (reference sequence). The CDR3 consists of 13 residues. CDR3 DNA: TGTGCCAGCAGAATACAGGAGGGCGCTGAAGCTTTCTTT. Its translation is CASRIQEGAEAFF.

The rearrangement links TRBV28 to TRBJ2-1; TRBD1 matches at 7 bases. This CDR3 has 16 amino acids. The germline V gene has CDR1 MDHEN and CDR2 SYDVKM. The V gene end was trimmed by 5 bases and the J gene end by 4 bases; junction bases not matched to a gene: 11. CDR3 nucleotides: TGTGCCAGCAGTCCCACCGACAGGGTGGTGTACAATGAGCAGTTCTTC. Its translation is CASSPTDRVVYNEQFF.